These T cell receptor beta chains were read from a single sample in a study of human T cells and chemical hapten exposure. TCRdb ran MiXCR on the RACE reads and lists one entry per CDR3 protein. The repertoire holds approximately 80,000 distinct CDR3 sequences, with 8% to 13% as singletons. Sequenced here: whole blood, sampled in connection with sensitization to the hapten diphenylcyclopropenone (DPC). Receptors were obtained from a woman aged 50 to 60 with alopecia areata. Some clones in this sample may be carry-over from other donors' samples. Each CDR3 is given with its conserved first and last residue. D genes are given only for firm matches. Rows give clone size only sometimes, using once, few, many, or a class for an expanded clone.

TGCAGTGCTAGAGACCAGGGGAGGATTTCACCCCTCCACTTT,CSARDQGRISPLHF,.,few,TRBV20-1,TRBJ1-6
TGCGCCAGCAGCTTGGCCGCGGTCCTCGGGACTAGCGGGGGGAATGAGCAGTTCTTC,CASSLAAVLGTSGGNEQFF,TRBD2,many,TRBV5-1,TRBJ2-1
TGCGCCAGCAGCTTGTCGGGCCCCAGCTCGGGTGAGCAGTTCTTC,CASSLSGPSSGEQFF,.,many,TRBV5-1,TRBJ2-1
TGTGCCAGCAGTACGCAGGGGGGATCCACTGAAGCTTTCTTT,CASSTQGGSTEAFF,TRBD1,many,TRBV6-5,TRBJ1-1
TGTGCCAGCAGCTCCCGACAGGGACTGGGGGAGCCCCAGCATTTT,CASSSRQGLGEPQHF,TRBD1,many,TRBV7-6,TRBJ1-5
TGTGCCAGCAGCGTAGCCGTTTGGAGCGGGAGAGGCAATGAGCAGTTCTTC,CASSVAVWSGRGNEQFF,TRBD2,few,TRBV9,TRBJ2-1
TGCAGTGCTAGTACAGGGGGGAACTCTGGAAACACCATATATTTT,CSASTGGNSGNTIYF,TRBD1,many,TRBV20-1,TRBJ1-3
TGTGCCAGCAGTTTGAGGACTAGCGGGAACCATGAGCAGTTCTTC,CASSLRTSGNHEQFF,TRBD2,few,TRBV27,TRBJ2-1
TGTGCCAGCAAACTGACTAGCTCCTACAATGAGCAGTTCTTC,CASKLTSSYNEQFF,.,many,TRBV6-2/TRBV6-3,TRBJ2-1
TGTGCCAGCAGTGGAGGGACAGGGGTAGGTAAGAATCAGCCCCAGCATTTT,CASSGGTGVGKNQPQHF,TRBD1,.,TRBV6-1,TRBJ1-5
TGTGCCAGCAGTTATGACAGGAGCTCCTATAATTCACCCCTCCACTTT,CASSYDRSSYNSPLHF,.,.,TRBV28,TRBJ1-6